The next 5 T cell receptor beta chains were all read from a single sample in a study of T cells in Graves' hyperthyroidism and ophthalmopathy. Using RNA transcripts as the source, TCR beta CDR3 regions were amplified. Primed by the HTBI set, a first-round RT-PCR was run on the TCR CDR3. MiXCR was run by TCRdb on the multiplex PCR reads, yielding one entry per CDR3 protein. The repertoire holds about 590,000 distinct CDR3 sequences, with 15% to 17% as singletons. What was sequenced was blood. These receptors were taken from a woman aged 25 to 39 with Graves' hyperthyroidism.

This clonotype was found many times. The chain joins TRBV28 to TRBJ2-2; D not resolved. Between the trimmed V and J ends, which lost 2 bases and 6 bases, there was a span of 13 bases. CDR1 MDHEN and CDR2 SYDVKM come from the germline V gene. CDR3 length: 15 residues. This CDR3 is CASSLGRRIAGELFF. The CDR3 DNA reads as TGTGCCAGCAGTTTAGGCAGACGGATCGCCGGGGAGCTGTTTTTT.

The V and J genes are TRBV27 and TRBJ1-1; D unresolved. CDR1 and CDR2 from the germline V gene are MNHEY and SMNVEV (reference sequence). V shed 6 bases and J shed 1 base, with 21 bases lying between them. This CDR3 is built from 17 residues. This chain's CDR3 is CASRFRSVAPSNTEAFF. The CDR3 coding sequence is TGTGCCAGCAGATTCAGGTCCGTTGCCCCTTCGAACACTGAAGCTTTCTTT.

The chain has TRBV6-2 or TRBV6-3 and TRBJ2-5; possibly TRBD2 for D (6 bases). Germline values: CDR1 MNHEY, CDR2 SVGEGT. There are 15 residues in the CDR3. V shed 2 bases and J shed 0 bases, with 10 bases lying between them. For the CDR3, the DNA is TGTGCCAGCAGTTACGCGCCGGGGGACCAAGAGACCCAGTACTTC. The encoded protein is CASSYAPGDQETQYF.

This clonotype was recorded a few times. The chain employs TRBV19 and TRBJ1-5; 8 bases map to TRBD1. The CDR3 consists of 15 residues. The germline V gene encodes CDR1 LNHDA and CDR2 SQIVND (reference sequence). J was trimmed by 7 bases and V by 5 bases; bases with no gene match: 10. DNA of the CDR3: TGTGCCAGTAGTCTTCGTGGGGACAGGAGGCAGCCCCAGCATTTT. This gives the protein CASSLRGDRRQPQHF.

There are many counts of this clonotype. J is TRBJ1-5 and V is TRBV6-5, with D perhaps matching TRBD1 (6 bases). With 1 base removed from V and 2 bases from J, the gap between germline ends came to 15 bases. CDR3 length: 17 amino acids. The germline CDR1 and CDR2 sequences are MNHEY and SVGAGI. The CDR3 nucleotides read TGTGCCAGCAGTTACTTAGGTCCAGGGGCCGGCAATCAGCCCCAGCATTTT. It specifies CASSYLGPGAGNQPQHF.